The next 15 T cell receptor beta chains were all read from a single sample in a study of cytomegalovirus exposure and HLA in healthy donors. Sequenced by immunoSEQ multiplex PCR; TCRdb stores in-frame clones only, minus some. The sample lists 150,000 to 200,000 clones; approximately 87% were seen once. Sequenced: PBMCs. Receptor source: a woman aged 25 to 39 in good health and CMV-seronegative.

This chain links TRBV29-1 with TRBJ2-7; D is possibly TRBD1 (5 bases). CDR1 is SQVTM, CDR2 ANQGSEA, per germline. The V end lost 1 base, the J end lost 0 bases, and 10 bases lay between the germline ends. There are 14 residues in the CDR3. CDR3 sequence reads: CSVEAGQHSYEQYF. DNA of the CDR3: TGCAGCGTTGAAGCAGGGCAGCACTCCTACGAGCAGTACTTC.

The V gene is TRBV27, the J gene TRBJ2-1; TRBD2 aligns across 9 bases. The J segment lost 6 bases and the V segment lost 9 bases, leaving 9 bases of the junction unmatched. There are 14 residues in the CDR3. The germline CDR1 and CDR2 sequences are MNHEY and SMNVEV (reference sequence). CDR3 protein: CASKTSGDFNEQFF. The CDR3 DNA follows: TGTGCCAGTAAGACTAGCGGAGACTTCAATGAGCAGTTCTTC.

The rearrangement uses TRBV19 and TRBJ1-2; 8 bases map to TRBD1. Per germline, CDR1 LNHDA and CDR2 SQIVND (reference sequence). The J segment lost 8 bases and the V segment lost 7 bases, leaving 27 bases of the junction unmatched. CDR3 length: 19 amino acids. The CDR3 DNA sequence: TGTGCCAGTACCAATATACCACCCCCACCCCCCACAGGGGGAGGAGGCTACACCTTC. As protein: CASTNIPPPPPTGGGGYTF.

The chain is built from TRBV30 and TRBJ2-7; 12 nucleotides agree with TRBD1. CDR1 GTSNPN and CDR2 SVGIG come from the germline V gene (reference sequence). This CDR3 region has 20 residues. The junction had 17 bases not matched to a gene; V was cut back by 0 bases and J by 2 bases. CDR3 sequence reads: CAWSVRRVGTGGFATYEQYF. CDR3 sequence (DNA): TGTGCCTGGAGTGTACGCCGGGTCGGGACAGGGGGCTTCGCAACCTACGAGCAGTACTTC. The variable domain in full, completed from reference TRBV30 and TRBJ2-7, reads SQTIHQWPATLVQPVGSPLSLECTVEGTSNPNLYWYRQAAGRGLQLLFYSVGIGQISSEVPQNLSASRPQDRQFILSSKKLLLSDSGFYLCAWSVRRVGTGGFATYEQYFGPGTRLTVT.

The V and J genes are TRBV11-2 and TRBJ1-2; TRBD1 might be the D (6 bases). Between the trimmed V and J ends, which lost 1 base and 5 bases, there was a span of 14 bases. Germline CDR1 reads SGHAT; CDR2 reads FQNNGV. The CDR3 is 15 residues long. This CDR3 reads CASSLVHGTGYGYTF. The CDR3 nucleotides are TGTGCCAGCAGCTTAGTACACGGCACAGGGTATGGCTACACCTTC.

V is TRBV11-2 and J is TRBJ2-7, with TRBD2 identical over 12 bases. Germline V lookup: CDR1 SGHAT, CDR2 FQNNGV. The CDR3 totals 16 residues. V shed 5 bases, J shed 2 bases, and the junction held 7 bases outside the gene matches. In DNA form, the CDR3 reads TGTGCCAGCAGCCCGAGGACTAGCGGGGAAGCCTACGAGCAGTACTTC. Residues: CASSPRTSGEAYEQYF.

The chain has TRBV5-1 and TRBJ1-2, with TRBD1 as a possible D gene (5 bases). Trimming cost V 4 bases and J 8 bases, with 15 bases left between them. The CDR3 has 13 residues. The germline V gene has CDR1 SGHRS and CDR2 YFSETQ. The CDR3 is CASSPGGRRGYTF. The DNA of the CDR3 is TGCGCCAGCAGCCCCGGGGGACGCCGAGGCTACACCTTC.

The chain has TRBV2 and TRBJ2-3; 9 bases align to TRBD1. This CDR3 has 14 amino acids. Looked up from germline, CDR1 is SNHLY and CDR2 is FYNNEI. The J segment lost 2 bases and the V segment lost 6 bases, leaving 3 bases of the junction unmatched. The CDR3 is CASRRDRATDTQYF. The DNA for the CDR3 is TGTGCCAGCAGGCGGGACAGGGCCACAGATACGCAGTATTTT.

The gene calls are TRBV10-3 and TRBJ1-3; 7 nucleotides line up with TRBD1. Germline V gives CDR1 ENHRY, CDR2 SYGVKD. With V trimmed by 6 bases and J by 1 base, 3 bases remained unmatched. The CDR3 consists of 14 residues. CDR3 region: CAIRSDRSGNTIYF. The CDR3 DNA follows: TGTGCCATCAGATCGGACAGGTCTGGAAACACCATATATTTT.

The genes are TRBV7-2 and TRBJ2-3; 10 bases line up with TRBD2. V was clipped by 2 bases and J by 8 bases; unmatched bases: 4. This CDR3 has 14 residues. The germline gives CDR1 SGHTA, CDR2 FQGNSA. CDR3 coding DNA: TGTGCCAGCAGCTTAAGTTCTAGCGGGGGTACGCAGTATTTT. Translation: CASSLSSSGGTQYF.

The CDR3 coding sequence is TGCGCCAGCAGCTTGGAGTACAGGGGGCCAGATACGCAGTATTTT. Protein: CASSLEYRGPDTQYF. This chain connects TRBV5-1 to TRBJ2-3, with TRBD1 matching over 9 bases. This CDR3 is 15 amino acids long. The germline V gene has CDR1 SGHRS and CDR2 YFSETQ. V shed 0 bases and J 4 bases; nucleotides not matched to a gene: 3.

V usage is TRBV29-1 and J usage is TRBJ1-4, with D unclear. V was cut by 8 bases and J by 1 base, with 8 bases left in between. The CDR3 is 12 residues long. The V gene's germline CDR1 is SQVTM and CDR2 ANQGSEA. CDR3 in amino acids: CSFSGTNEKLFF. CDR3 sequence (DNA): TGCAGCTTTTCGGGAACTAATGAAAAACTGTTTTTT.

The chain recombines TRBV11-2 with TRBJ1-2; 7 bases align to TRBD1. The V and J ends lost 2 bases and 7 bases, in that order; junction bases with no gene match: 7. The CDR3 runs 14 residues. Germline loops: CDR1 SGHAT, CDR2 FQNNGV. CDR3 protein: CASSLWSTGVGYTF. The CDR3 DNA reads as TGTGCCAGCAGCTTATGGTCAACAGGGGTTGGCTACACCTTC.

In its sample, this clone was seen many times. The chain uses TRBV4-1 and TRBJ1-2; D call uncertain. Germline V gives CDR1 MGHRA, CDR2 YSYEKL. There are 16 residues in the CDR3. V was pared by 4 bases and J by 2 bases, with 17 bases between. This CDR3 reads CASSPLPWARNYGYTF. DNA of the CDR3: TGCGCCAGCAGCCCCCTACCTTGGGCCAGGAACTATGGCTACACCTTC.

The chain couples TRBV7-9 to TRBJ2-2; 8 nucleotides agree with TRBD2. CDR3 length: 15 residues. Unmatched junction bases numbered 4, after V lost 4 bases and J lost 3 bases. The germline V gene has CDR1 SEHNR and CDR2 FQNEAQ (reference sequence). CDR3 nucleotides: TGTGCCAGCAGCTCCGGGGGGGCGGACACCGGGGAGCTGTTTTTT. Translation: CASSSGGADTGELFF.